The source of this T cell receptor (beta chain) is a study of a mutant IDH1 vaccine in newly diagnosed glioma. The method was immunoSEQ multiplex PCR; TCRdb's version includes in-frame clones alone and lacks a portion of them. This table has under 40,000 clones, 80% to 85% appearing once. Of note for this clone: Its antigen is currently unknown.

Time point noted: week 35, safety follow-up. What each vaccine dose contained was 300 ug of mutant IDH1 20-mer peptide, accompanied by topical imiquimod. Trimming cost V 11 bases and J 12 bases; bases outside gene matches: 14. CDR3 length: 14 amino acids. Germline V gene lookup returns CDR1 MNHEY and CDR2 SVGAGI. J is TRBJ1-6 and V is TRBV6-5; TRBD1 matches 9 bases. The sequenced sample was PBMCs, obtained from a glioma patient whose treatment included an IDH1 peptide vaccine. The TCR sequence derives from a young woman with glioma. As DNA, the CDR3 is TGTGCCTCCGGGACAGGGACGATGAATATACCCCTCCACTTT. It translates to CASGTGTMNIPLHF.